This TCR beta chain was sequenced for a study of graft-versus-host responses after intestinal transplantation. Libraries were prepared by immunoSEQ multiplex PCR; TCRdb keeps only in-frame clonotypes and omits some of them. This sample has about 59,000 clones, with 85% to 95% found just once. Worth noting for this clone: Its antigen is currently unknown.

The germline V and J ends were trimmed by 0 bases and 4 bases, with 15 bases remaining between them. Germline CDR1 MNHNS, CDR2 SASEGT. CDR3 length: 16 residues. The source material was unstimulated CD4+ T cells sorted from spleen or lymph node cells, sampled before transplant. The V call is TRBV6-1, the J call TRBJ1-2; D not resolved. This TCR was sampled from a human donor who was the organ donor for an intestinal transplant. CDR3 in amino acids: CASSEAKGSTRYGYTF. The CDR3 DNA reads TGTGCCAGCAGTGAAGCCAAGGGTTCCACTCGCTATGGCTACACCTTC.